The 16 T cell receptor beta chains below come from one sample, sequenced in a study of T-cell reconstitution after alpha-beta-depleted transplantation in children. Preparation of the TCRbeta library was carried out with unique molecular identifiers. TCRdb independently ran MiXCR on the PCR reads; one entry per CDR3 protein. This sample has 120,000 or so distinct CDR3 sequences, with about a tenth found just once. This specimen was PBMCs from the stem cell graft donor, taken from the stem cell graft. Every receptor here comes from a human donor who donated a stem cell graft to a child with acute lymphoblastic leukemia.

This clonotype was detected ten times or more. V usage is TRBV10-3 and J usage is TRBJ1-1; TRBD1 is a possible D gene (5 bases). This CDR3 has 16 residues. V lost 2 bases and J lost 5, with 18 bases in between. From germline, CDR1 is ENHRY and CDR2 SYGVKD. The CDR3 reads CAISEPETGPRTEAFF. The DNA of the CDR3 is TGTGCCATCAGTGAGCCCGAGACGGGGCCGAGGACTGAAGCTTTCTTT.

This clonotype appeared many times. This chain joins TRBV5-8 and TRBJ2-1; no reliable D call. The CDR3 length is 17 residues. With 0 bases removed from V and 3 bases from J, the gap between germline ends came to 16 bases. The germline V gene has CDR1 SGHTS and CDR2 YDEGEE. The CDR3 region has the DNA TGTGCCAGCAGCTTGGCCGTCGGCAGAAGAGACTACAATGAGCAGTTCTTC. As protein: CASSLAVGRRDYNEQFF.

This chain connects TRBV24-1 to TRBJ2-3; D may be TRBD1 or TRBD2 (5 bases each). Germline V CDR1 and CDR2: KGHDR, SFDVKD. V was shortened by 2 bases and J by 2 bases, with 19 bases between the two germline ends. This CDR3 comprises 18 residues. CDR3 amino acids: CATSDSSPGRGNTDTQYF. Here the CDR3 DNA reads TGTGCCACCAGTGATTCCTCTCCGGGACGGGGAAACACAGATACGCAGTATTTT.

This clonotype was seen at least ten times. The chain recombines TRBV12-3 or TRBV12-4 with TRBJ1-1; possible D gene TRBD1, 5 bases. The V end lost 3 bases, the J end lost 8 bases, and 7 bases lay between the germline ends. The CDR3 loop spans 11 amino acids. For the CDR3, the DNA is TGTGCCAGCAGTTTGTCAGGGGAAGCTTTCTTT. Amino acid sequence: CASSLSGEAFF.

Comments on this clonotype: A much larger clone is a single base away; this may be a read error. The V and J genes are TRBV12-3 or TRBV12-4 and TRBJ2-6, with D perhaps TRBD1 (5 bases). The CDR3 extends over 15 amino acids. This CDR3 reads CASSLRQSGANGLTF. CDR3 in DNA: TGTGCCAGCAGTTTGAGACAGTCTGGGGCCAACGGCCTGACTTTC.

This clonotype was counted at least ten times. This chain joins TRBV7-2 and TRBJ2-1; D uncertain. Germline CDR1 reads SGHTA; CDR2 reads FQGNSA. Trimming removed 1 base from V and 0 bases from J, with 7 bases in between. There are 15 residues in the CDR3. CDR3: CASSLGSFSYNEQFF. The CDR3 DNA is TGTGCCAGCAGCTTAGGTTCCTTCTCCTACAATGAGCAGTTCTTC.

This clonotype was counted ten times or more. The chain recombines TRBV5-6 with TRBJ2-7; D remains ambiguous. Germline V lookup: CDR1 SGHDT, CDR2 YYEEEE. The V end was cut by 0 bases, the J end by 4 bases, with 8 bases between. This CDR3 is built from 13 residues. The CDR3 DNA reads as TGTGCCAGCAGCTTGGGTCTGTTATACGAGCAGTACTTC. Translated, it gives CASSLGLLYEQYF.

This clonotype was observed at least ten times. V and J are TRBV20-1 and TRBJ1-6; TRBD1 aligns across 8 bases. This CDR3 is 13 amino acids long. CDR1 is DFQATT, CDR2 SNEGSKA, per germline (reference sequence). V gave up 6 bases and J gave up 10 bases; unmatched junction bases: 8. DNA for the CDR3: TGCAGTGCCCAGGGGGCCTTGGGCTCACCCCTCCACTTT. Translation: CSAQGALGSPLHF.

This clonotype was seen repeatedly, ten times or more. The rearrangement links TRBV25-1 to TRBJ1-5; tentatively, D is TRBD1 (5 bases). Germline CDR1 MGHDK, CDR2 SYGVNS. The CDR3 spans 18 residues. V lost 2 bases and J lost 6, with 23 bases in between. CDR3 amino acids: CASSERGRDQFLGQPQHF. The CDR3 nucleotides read TGTGCCAGCAGTGAACGGGGGAGGGATCAGTTCCTGGGTCAGCCCCAGCATTTT.

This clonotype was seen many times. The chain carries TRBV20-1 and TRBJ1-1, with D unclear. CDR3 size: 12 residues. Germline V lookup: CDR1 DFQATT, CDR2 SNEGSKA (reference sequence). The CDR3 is CSVPGGNTEAFF. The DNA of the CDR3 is TGCAGCGTCCCAGGCGGGAACACTGAAGCTTTCTTT.

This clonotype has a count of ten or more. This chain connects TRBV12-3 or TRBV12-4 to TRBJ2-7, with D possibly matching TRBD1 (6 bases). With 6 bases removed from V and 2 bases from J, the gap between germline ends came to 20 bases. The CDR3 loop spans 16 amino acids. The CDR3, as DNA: TGTGCCAGCAGCTCCTTCGACAGGCCCTCCACCTACGAGCAGTACTTC. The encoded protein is CASSSFDRPSTYEQYF.

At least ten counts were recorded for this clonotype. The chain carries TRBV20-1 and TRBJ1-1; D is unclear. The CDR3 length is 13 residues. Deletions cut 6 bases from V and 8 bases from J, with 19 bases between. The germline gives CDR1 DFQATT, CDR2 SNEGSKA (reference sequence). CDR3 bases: TGCAGTGCAAAAGACGGCCTTTTGATAGAAGCTTTCTTT. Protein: CSAKDGLLIEAFF.

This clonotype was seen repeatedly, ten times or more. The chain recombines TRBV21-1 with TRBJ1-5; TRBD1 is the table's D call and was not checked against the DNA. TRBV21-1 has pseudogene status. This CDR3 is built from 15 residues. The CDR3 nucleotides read TGTGCCAGCAGCACCCGGGGAGGGGGGCGACAGCCCCAGCATTTT. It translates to CASSTRGGGRQPQHF.

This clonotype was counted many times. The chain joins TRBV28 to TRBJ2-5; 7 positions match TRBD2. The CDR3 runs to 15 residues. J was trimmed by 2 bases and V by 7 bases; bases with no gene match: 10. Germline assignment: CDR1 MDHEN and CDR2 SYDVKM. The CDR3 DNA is TGTGCCAGCATACAGGCTAGCGGAACACAAGAGACCCAGTACTTC. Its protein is CASIQASGTQETQYF.

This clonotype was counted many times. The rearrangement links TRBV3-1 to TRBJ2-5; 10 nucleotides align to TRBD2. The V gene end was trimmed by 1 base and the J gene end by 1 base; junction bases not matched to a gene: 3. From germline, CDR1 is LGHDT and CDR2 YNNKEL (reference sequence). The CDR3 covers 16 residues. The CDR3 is CASSQVTSGAQETQYF. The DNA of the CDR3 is TGTGCCAGCAGCCAAGTCACTAGCGGGGCCCAAGAGACCCAGTACTTC.

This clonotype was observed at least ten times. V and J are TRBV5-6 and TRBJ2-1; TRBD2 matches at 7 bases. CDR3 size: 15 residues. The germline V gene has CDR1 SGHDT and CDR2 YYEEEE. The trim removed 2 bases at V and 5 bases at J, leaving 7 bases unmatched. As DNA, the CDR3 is TGTGCCAGCAGCTTCCCCTCCGGGACTAACAATGAGCAGTTCTTC. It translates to CASSFPSGTNNEQFF.